Below are 5 T cell receptor beta chains sequenced from a single sample in a study of T cells after somatic rescue of genetic block. Measured with immunoSEQ multiplex PCR; TCRdb has only the in-frame clones, and not every one. The table includes 14,000 to 15,000 clones, 72% detected once. Sequenced material: peripheral blood mononuclear cells (PBMCs). The source of these receptors is a boy younger than 18.

By share of the sample, this clone is medium-sized (0.01 to 0.1%). This chain connects TRBV6-5 to TRBJ2-2; D not resolved. The germline CDR1 and CDR2 sequences are MNHEY and SVGAGI. The germline V and J ends were trimmed by 5 bases and 1 base, with 8 bases remaining between them. The CDR3 covers 14 residues. The chain's CDR3 is CASSSWGNTGELFF. CDR3 nucleotide sequence: TGTGCCAGCAGTAGCTGGGGGAACACCGGGGAGCTGTTTTTT.

This clone occurred once. The chain employs TRBV2 and TRBJ1-4; D is undetermined. This CDR3 has 11 amino acids. V was shortened by 4 bases and J by 7 bases, with 4 bases between the two germline ends. CDR1 is SNHLY, CDR2 FYNNEI, per germline. CDR3 protein: CASSGIEKLFF. The DNA of the CDR3 is TGTGCCAGCAGTGGGATTGAAAAACTGTTTTTT.

The V call is TRBV5-1, the J call TRBJ1-1, with 8 bases identical to TRBD1. Germline V gene sequence: CDR1 SGHRS, CDR2 YFSETQ. The CDR3 totals 16 residues. Trimming removed 2 bases from V and 5 bases from J; junction bases left unmatched: 11. The CDR3 is CASSFTSGGANTEAFF. In DNA, the CDR3 is TGCGCCAGCAGCTTTACCTCAGGGGGCGCGAATACTGAAGCTTTCTTT.

The gene calls are TRBV10-1 and TRBJ2-3, with 8 bases identical to TRBD2. The CDR3 totals 16 residues. With 3 bases clipped from V and 6 bases from J, the junction kept 11 bases outside the gene matches. CDR1 and CDR2 from the germline V gene are WNHNN and SYGVQD (reference sequence). CDR3 sequence: CASSDGGTSLRDTQYF. CDR3 DNA sequence: TGCGCCAGCAGTGATGGCGGGACTAGTCTGAGGGATACGCAGTATTTT.

The chain is built from TRBV10-3 and TRBJ2-3, with D hard to call. CDR3 length: 11 amino acids. Looked up from germline, CDR1 is ENHRY and CDR2 is SYGVKD. V lost 11 bases and J 0 bases, leaving 6 bases between the germline ends. CDR3 sequence reads: CALGSTDTQYF. For the CDR3, the DNA is TGTGCCCTCGGGAGCACAGATACGCAGTATTTT.